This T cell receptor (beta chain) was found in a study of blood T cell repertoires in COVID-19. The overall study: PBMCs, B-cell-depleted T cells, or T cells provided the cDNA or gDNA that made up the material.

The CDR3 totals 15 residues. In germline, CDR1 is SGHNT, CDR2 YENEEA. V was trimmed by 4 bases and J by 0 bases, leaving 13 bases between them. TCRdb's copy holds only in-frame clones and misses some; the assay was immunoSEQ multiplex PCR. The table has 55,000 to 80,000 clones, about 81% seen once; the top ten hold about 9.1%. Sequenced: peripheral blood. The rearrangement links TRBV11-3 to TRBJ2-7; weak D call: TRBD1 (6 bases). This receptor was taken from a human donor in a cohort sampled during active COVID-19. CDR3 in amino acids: CASSSGHGSSYEQYF. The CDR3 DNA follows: TGTGCCAGCAGCTCGGGACACGGTAGCTCCTACGAGCAGTACTTC.